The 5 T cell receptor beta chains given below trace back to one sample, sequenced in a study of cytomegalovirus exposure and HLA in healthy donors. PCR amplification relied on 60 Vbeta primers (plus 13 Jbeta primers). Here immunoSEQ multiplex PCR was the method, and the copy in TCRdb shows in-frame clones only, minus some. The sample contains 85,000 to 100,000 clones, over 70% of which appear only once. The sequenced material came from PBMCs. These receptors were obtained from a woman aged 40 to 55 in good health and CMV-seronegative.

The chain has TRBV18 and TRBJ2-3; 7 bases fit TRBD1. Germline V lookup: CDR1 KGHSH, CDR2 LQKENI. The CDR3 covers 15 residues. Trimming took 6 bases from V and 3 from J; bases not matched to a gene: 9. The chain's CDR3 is CASSTGAPPTDTQYF. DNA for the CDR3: TGTGCCAGCTCCACAGGGGCCCCCCCAACAGATACGCAGTATTTT.

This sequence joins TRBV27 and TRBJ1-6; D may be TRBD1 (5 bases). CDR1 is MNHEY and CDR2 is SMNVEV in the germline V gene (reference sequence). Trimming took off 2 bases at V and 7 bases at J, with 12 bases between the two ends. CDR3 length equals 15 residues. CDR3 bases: TGTGCCAGCAGTTTAGGCGCAGGGAGGAATTCACCCCTCCACTTT. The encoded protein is CASSLGAGRNSPLHF.

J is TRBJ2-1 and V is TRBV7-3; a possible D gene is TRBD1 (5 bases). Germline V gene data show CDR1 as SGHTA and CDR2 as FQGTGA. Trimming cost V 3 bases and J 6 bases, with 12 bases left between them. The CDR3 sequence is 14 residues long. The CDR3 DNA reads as TGTGCCAGCAGCTTGCAGGGCCGTGGCAATGAGCAGTTCTTC. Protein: CASSLQGRGNEQFF.

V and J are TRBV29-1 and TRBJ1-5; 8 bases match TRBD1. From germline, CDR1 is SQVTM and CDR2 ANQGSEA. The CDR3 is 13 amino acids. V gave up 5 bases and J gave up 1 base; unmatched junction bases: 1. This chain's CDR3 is CSVQGASNQPQHF. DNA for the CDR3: TGCAGCGTTCAGGGGGCAAGCAATCAGCCCCAGCATTTT.

CDR3 region: CASSFSGTGDEQYF. Here the CDR3 DNA reads TGTGCCAGCAGTTTTTCCGGGACAGGCGACGAGCAGTACTTC. The genes are TRBV7-9 and TRBJ2-7; 8 bases map to TRBD1. This CDR3 has 14 residues. V trimming: 6 bases; J trimming: 5 bases; junction bases outside the gene matches: 9. The germline gives CDR1 SEHNR, CDR2 FQNEAQ (reference sequence).